This TCR beta chain is from a study of blood T cell repertoires in COVID-19. Background on the study: The study drew acute and convalescent COVID-19 samples from the United States, Italy and Spain. The analysed material was cDNA or gDNA that came from T cells, B-cell-depleted T cells, or PBMCs.

Germline V lookup: CDR1 LNHDA, CDR2 SQIVND (reference sequence). The CDR3 sequence is 17 residues long. V shed 5 bases and J 0 bases; nucleotides not matched to a gene: 9. In the authors' workflow: Counts of nucleated cells, estimated from reference gene primer amplification, were obtained. The method was immunoSEQ multiplex PCR; TCRdb's version includes in-frame clones alone and lacks a portion of them. V, J and clone size are taken as reported in that table, and D and trimming were inferred from the DNA itself. The sample carries more than 200,000 clones, 86% recorded once. This TCR was sampled from a man aged 50 to 59 with acute or convalescent COVID-19. The sample comprised peripheral blood. The J gene is TRBJ1-5, the V gene TRBV19; 8 bases line up with TRBD1. CDR3 region: CASSFGQGLYSNQPQHF. CDR3 nucleotide sequence: TGTGCCAGTAGTTTCGGACAGGGCCTTTATAGCAATCAGCCCCAGCATTTT.